The 32 T cell receptor beta chains in this list originate from one sample, sequenced in a study of CD8 T cells in Susac syndrome. With random hexamers, reverse transcription was performed on about 0.45 to 1 ug of RNA. One entry per CDR3 protein results from TCRdb running MiXCR on the immunoSEQ multiplex PCR reads. Among about 120,000 distinct CDR3 sequences listed, around 94% were seen once. Material for sequencing was CD4+ T cells from PBMCs. The receptors come from a human donor in good health.

The chain uses TRBV18 and TRBJ2-1; no firm D call. Germline V CDR1 and CDR2: KGHSH, LQKENI. Between the trimmed V and J ends, which lost 0 bases and 8 bases, there was a span of 11 bases. CDR3 length: 14 amino acids. In DNA, the CDR3 is TGTGCCAGCTCACCACCGGGTCTCCTTGATGAGCAGTTCTTC. The encoded protein is CASSPPGLLDEQFF.

The rearrangement links TRBV28 to TRBJ2-3; TRBD2 matches 9 bases. Per the germline V gene, CDR1 is MDHEN and CDR2 is SYDVKM. CDR3 length: 17 amino acids. Trimming cost V 5 bases and J 1 base; bases outside gene matches: 10. The CDR3: CASSPRGREGGTDTQYF. For the CDR3, the DNA is TGTGCCAGCAGTCCTAGGGGGCGGGAGGGGGGCACAGATACGCAGTATTTT.

The chain recombines TRBV28 with TRBJ1-6, with D uncertain. The V end was cut by 3 bases, the J end by 0 bases, with 9 bases between. Per the germline V gene, CDR1 is MDHEN and CDR2 is SYDVKM. CDR3 length: 16 amino acids. CDR3 nucleotide sequence: TGTGCCAGCAGTTTGGACTCCCTCTCCTATAATTCACCCCTCCACTTT. Encoded protein: CASSLDSLSYNSPLHF.

The chain couples TRBV28 to TRBJ1-5; D call uncertain. The CDR3 contains 15 residues. Germline V gene data show CDR1 as MDHEN and CDR2 as SYDVKM. With 6 bases removed from V and 0 bases from J, the gap between germline ends came to 12 bases. The CDR3 DNA is TGTGCCAGCAGCCTCTCCGGGGTTAGCAATCAGCCCCAGCATTTT. Encoded protein: CASSLSGVSNQPQHF.

V gene TRBV7-2 combines with J gene TRBJ2-3; D tentatively fits TRBD1 or TRBD2 (5 bases each). This CDR3 region has 14 residues. Germline CDR1 reads SGHTA; CDR2 reads FQGNSA. With 4 bases removed from V and 2 bases from J, the gap between germline ends came to 10 bases. The CDR3 DNA reads TGTGCCAGCAGCTCGGGACCACTCACAGATACGCAGTATTTT. Its translation: CASSSGPLTDTQYF.

The chain joins TRBV20-1 to TRBJ2-5; D call uncertain. V lost 3 bases to trimming and J lost 3 bases, with 11 bases between them. This CDR3 is 13 amino acids long. The germline CDR1 and CDR2 sequences are DFQATT and SNEGSKA (reference sequence). The CDR3 spells CSARSGIEETQYF. The CDR3 DNA reads TGCAGTGCTAGGTCAGGCATAGAAGAGACCCAGTACTTC.

This chain connects TRBV6-6 to TRBJ2-7; 7 bases agree with TRBD2. CDR3 length: 15 residues. The J segment lost 3 bases and the V segment lost 5 bases, leaving 10 bases of the junction unmatched. The germline CDR1 and CDR2 sequences are MNHNY and SVGAGI (reference sequence). Here the CDR3 reads CASSNRAGVVYEQYF. The DNA for the CDR3 is TGTGCCAGCAGTAACCGGGCGGGAGTGGTCTACGAGCAGTACTTC.

The V gene is TRBV3-1, the J gene TRBJ2-4; TRBD2 matches at 7 bases. V lost 1 base and J lost 8; bases outside the gene matches: 8. The CDR3 covers 15 residues. Germline CDR1 and CDR2: LGHDT and YNNKEL (reference sequence). CDR3 DNA sequence: TGTGCCAGCAGCCAAGGGTCTCAGGGAGGGGACATTCAGTACTTC. This sequence encodes CASSQGSQGGDIQYF.

V and J are TRBV30 and TRBJ2-1, with TRBD2 matching over 7 bases. Germline-derived CDR1 and CDR2 are GTSNPN and SVGIG (reference sequence). The junction had 8 bases not matched to a gene; V was cut back by 4 bases and J by 8 bases. The CDR3 loop spans 13 amino acids. The CDR3 nucleotides read TGTGCCTGGACCGGCGGGAGTAGGGATGAGCAGTTCTTC. Its protein is CAWTGGSRDEQFF.

The chain uses TRBV5-6 and TRBJ2-5; D tentatively reads TRBD1 or TRBD2 (5 bases each). The germline V gene has CDR1 SGHDT and CDR2 YYEEEE. This CDR3 contains 14 residues. Trimming cost V 2 bases and J 5 bases, with 13 bases left between them. The CDR3: CASSFIGTHETQYF. The CDR3 DNA reads as TGTGCCAGCAGCTTCATCGGGACGCATGAGACCCAGTACTTC.

This chain connects TRBV7-2 to TRBJ2-1; TRBD1 aligns across 8 bases. Looked up from germline, CDR1 is SGHTA and CDR2 is FQGNSA. Trimming cost V 8 bases and J 7 bases; bases outside gene matches: 4. The CDR3 has 12 amino acids. The CDR3 region is CASPGQVNEQFF. The CDR3 nucleotides are TGTGCCAGCCCGGGACAGGTTAATGAGCAGTTCTTC.

A single count supports this clonotype. The V gene is TRBV6-5, the J gene TRBJ1-2, with TRBD1 matching over 9 bases. The V gene end was trimmed by 4 bases and the J gene end by 7 bases; junction bases not matched to a gene: 4. The germline V gene has CDR1 MNHEY and CDR2 SVGAGI. There are 13 residues in the CDR3. The CDR3 coding sequence is TGTGCCAGCAGTTCCGGGACAGGGTTTGGCTACACCTTC. Protein: CASSSGTGFGYTF.

The rearrangement uses TRBV10-3 and TRBJ2-1, with TRBD1 matching 8 bases. V was pared by 10 bases and J by 0 bases, with 8 bases of the junction left unmatched. The V gene's germline CDR1 is ENHRY and CDR2 SYGVKD. The CDR3 is 15 residues long. CDR3 sequence (DNA): TGTGCCACCGCCCGGACAGGGAGCTCCTACAATGAGCAGTTCTTC. This gives the protein CATARTGSSYNEQFF.

This clonotype came up once. The V and J genes are TRBV18 and TRBJ2-1, with D perhaps matching TRBD1 (6 bases). V was trimmed by 6 bases and J by 0 bases, leaving 15 bases between them. Germline-derived CDR1 and CDR2 are KGHSH and LQKENI. This CDR3 is built from 16 residues. The CDR3 bases are TGTGCCAGCTCTCCAGGGGTAGCGAGCTCCTACAATGAGCAGTTCTTC. It yields the protein CASSPGVASSYNEQFF.

The chain combines TRBV2 with TRBJ1-1, with TRBD1 as a possible D gene (5 bases). CDR1 and CDR2 (germline): SNHLY, FYNNEI. The V end lost 4 bases, the J end lost 6 bases, and 15 bases lay between the germline ends. The CDR3 covers 14 residues. The CDR3 here is CASSVEGAGAEAFF. The CDR3 DNA follows: TGTGCCAGCAGTGTGGAAGGGGCTGGGGCTGAAGCTTTCTTT.

This chain links TRBV9 with TRBJ2-5; a weak D match, TRBD2 (5 bases). Germline assignment: CDR1 SGDLS and CDR2 YYNGEE. V was cut by 4 bases and J by 5 bases, with 9 bases left in between. The length of the CDR3 is 12 residues. CDR3 loop: CASSRRGETQYF. CDR3 sequence (DNA): TGTGCCAGCAGCCGAAGAGGGGAGACCCAGTACTTC.

The chain carries TRBV20-1 and TRBJ2-2; TRBD1 is a possible D gene (6 bases). This CDR3 contains 14 residues. V lost 4 bases and J lost 0, with 9 bases in between. Germline CDR1 is DFQATT and CDR2 is SNEGSKA (reference sequence). Written as DNA, the CDR3 is TGCAGTGCTACCGGACAGTCGAACACCGGGGAGCTGTTTTTT. Encoded protein: CSATGQSNTGELFF.

This clonotype showed up just once. V and J are TRBV3-1 and TRBJ1-1; 7 nucleotides match TRBD1. J lost 8 bases, V lost 0 bases, and 9 bases had no gene match. The CDR3 consists of 15 residues. Germline V gives CDR1 LGHDT, CDR2 YNNKEL (reference sequence). CDR3 DNA sequence: TGTGCCAGCAGCCAAGATCCTCCGCTGGGACAGGAAGCTTTCTTT. As protein: CASSQDPPLGQEAFF.

This chain uses TRBV12-3 or TRBV12-4 with TRBJ1-5, with 7 bases aligning to TRBD1. With V trimmed by 5 bases and J by 6 bases, 16 bases remained unmatched. The CDR3 extends over 17 amino acids. The CDR3 region is CASSMRGGGGTGQPQHF. The CDR3 region has the DNA TGTGCCAGCAGTATGCGAGGGGGCGGTGGAACCGGTCAGCCCCAGCATTTT.

The chain has TRBV5-1 and TRBJ1-1; D is ambiguous. This CDR3 has 13 amino acids. V was trimmed by 3 bases and J by 1 base, leaving 7 bases between them. CDR1 and CDR2 (germline): SGHRS, YFSETQ. The CDR3 DNA follows: TGCGCCAGCAGCTCCCAACCGAACACTGAAGCTTTCTTT. Translation gives CASSSQPNTEAFF.

The CDR3 protein is CSVVGLAGGGTGELFF. As DNA, the CDR3 is TGCAGCGTTGTTGGGCTAGCGGGCGGAGGTACCGGGGAGCTGTTTTTT. The chain recombines TRBV29-1 with TRBJ2-2; 8 bases align to TRBD2. Trimming took 4 bases from V and 5 from J; bases not matched to a gene: 12. CDR1 and CDR2 from the germline V gene are SQVTM and ANQGSEA. The CDR3 contains 16 residues.

This rearrangement joins TRBV7-9 to TRBJ2-7; D is ambiguous. Germline CDR1 and CDR2: SEHNR and FQNEAQ (reference sequence). V was clipped by 11 bases and J by 6 bases, with 20 bases between them. The CDR3 contains 13 residues. The CDR3, as DNA: TGTGCCTCCCGGGCGCTGACGGGCGGCGAGCAGTACTTC. It encodes CASRALTGGEQYF.

The rearrangement joins TRBV9 to TRBJ2-1, with D possibly TRBD1 on 6 matching bases. Germline lookup yields CDR1 SGDLS and CDR2 YYNGEE. The germline V and J ends were trimmed by 2 bases and 1 base, with 10 bases remaining between them. The length of the CDR3 is 15 residues. CDR3 in amino acids: CASSVGAESYNEQFF. CDR3 DNA sequence: TGTGCCAGCAGCGTGGGGGCGGAGTCCTACAATGAGCAGTTCTTC.

The rearrangement uses TRBV19 and TRBJ1-2, with 8 bases aligning to TRBD1. Trimming took 7 bases from V and 4 from J; bases not matched to a gene: 8. CDR1 and CDR2 (germline): LNHDA, SQIVND (reference sequence). CDR3 length: 14 residues. The DNA of the CDR3 is TGTGCCAGTACCACCCAGGGGGCTGGCTATGGCTACACCTTC. It specifies CASTTQGAGYGYTF.

The chain recombines TRBV5-6 with TRBJ2-3; TRBD2 is a possible D gene (5 bases). Trimming removed 4 bases at V and 4 bases at J, with 19 bases between. This CDR3 spans 16 amino acids. Germline values: CDR1 SGHDT, CDR2 YYEEEE. DNA of the CDR3: TGTGCCAGCAGCCCCCCTAGCAGCATCCCACCAGATACGCAGTATTTT. This gives the protein CASSPPSSIPPDTQYF.

The chain carries TRBV11-1 and TRBJ2-3, with D possibly being TRBD2 (6 bases). Trimming stripped 2 bases from V and 4 bases from J, with 7 bases between. Germline CDR1 and CDR2: SGHAT and FQDESV (reference sequence). The CDR3 extends over 13 amino acids. The CDR3 spells CASSLSGADTQYF. CDR3 in DNA: TGTGCCAGCAGCTTATCGGGGGCAGATACGCAGTATTTT.

The V and J genes are TRBV6-1 and TRBJ2-7; 9 bases agree with TRBD1. The J segment lost 2 bases and the V segment lost 2 bases, leaving 1 base of the junction unmatched. This CDR3 region has 14 residues. From germline, CDR1 is MNHNS and CDR2 SASEGT. The CDR3 loop is CASSEYRGPYEQYF. DNA for the CDR3: TGTGCCAGCAGTGAATACAGGGGGCCCTACGAGCAGTACTTC.

This rearrangement joins TRBV7-3 to TRBJ1-6; D ambiguous. V was pared by 5 bases and J by 4 bases, with 9 bases between. This CDR3 comprises 14 residues. Germline CDR1 SGHTA, CDR2 FQGTGA. CDR3 residues: CASSPGSYNSPLHF. CDR3 DNA sequence: TGTGCCAGCAGCCCTGGCAGTTATAATTCACCCCTCCACTTT.

This clonotype was picked up a small number of times. The genes are TRBV29-1 and TRBJ2-7; D is tentatively TRBD1 or TRBD2 (5 bases each). This CDR3 comprises 13 residues. Germline V CDR1 and CDR2: SQVTM, ANQGSEA. Trimming removed 3 bases at V and 7 bases at J, with 16 bases between. The CDR3 bases are TGCAGCGTTGAGGGGCAGACTGAGCGGGAGCAGTACTTC. This sequence encodes CSVEGQTEREQYF.

V gene TRBV24-1 combines with J gene TRBJ2-1; 10 positions match TRBD2. The CDR3 spans 15 residues. V trimming: 0 bases; J trimming: 10 bases; junction bases outside the gene matches: 5. The V gene's germline CDR1 is KGHDR and CDR2 SFDVKD. This chain's CDR3 is CATSDLPGTSDEQFF. CDR3 nucleotide sequence: TGTGCCACCAGTGATTTGCCCGGGACTAGCGACGAGCAGTTCTTC.

The rearrangement uses TRBV12-3 or TRBV12-4 and TRBJ2-7, with TRBD2 identical over 8 bases. The V gene end was trimmed by 6 bases and the J gene end by 2 bases; junction bases not matched to a gene: 15. The CDR3 totals 17 residues. The DNA for the CDR3 is TGTGCCAGCAGCCCCCTCGTAGCGGGATCGGATCCCTACGAGCAGTACTTC. Amino acids: CASSPLVAGSDPYEQYF.

The J gene is TRBJ1-2, the V gene TRBV7-9, with a weak D call TRBD1 (5 bases). Between the trimmed V and J ends, which lost 5 bases and 8 bases, there was a span of 12 bases. There are 12 residues in the CDR3. Germline V gene sequence: CDR1 SEHNR, CDR2 FQNEAQ (reference sequence). CDR3 in amino acids: CASSKPGYGYTF. The CDR3 region has the DNA TGTGCCAGCAGCAAACCAGGGTACGGCTACACCTTC.